These T cell receptor beta chains were read from a single sample in a study of blood T cell repertoires in COVID-19. The table came from immunoSEQ multiplex PCR; TCRdb's copy has only in-frame clones and leaves some out. The sample lists about 160,000 clones; 79% were seen once. Sequenced material: peripheral blood. The receptors were gathered from a woman aged 55 to 70 with COVID-19, enrolled during active disease. CDR3s include the opening cysteine and the closing phenylalanine or tryptophan. D genes are given only for firm matches. Part of the rows lack a size; the others show once, few, many or a class for expanded clones.

TGTGCCAGCAGTTTGCTAGCGGGGGCCACGAATACGCAGTATTTT	CASSLLAGATNTQYF	TRBD2	TRBV28	TRBJ2-3	-
TGTGCCAGCTCACCGGCACAGGGGGTTTGGAACACTGAAGCTTTCTTT	CASSPAQGVWNTEAFF	TRBD1	TRBV18	TRBJ1-1	-
TGTGCCAGCAGTGAAGCGGAGGGCGGGGGGGGCGATGAGCAGTTCTTC	CASSEAEGGGGDEQFF	TRBD2	TRBV6-1	TRBJ2-1	few
TGCAGCGTTGGGACTAGCGGGAGGCCCGCCTCCTACAATGAGCAGTTCTTC	CSVGTSGRPASYNEQFF	TRBD2	TRBV29-1	TRBJ2-1	-
TGTGCCAGCAGCCAAGATCATACAATCTCCTACGAGCAGTACTTC	CASSQDHTISYEQYF	-	TRBV4-2	TRBJ2-7	-
TGCAGCTGCGTCGTCTCGGGGGTCACTGAAGCTTTCTTT	CSCVVSGVTEAFF	-	TRBV29-1	TRBJ1-1	-
TGTGCTAGCAGCTCGGGACTAGCGGGGGGACGGGGCTCCTACAATGAGCAGTTCTTC	CASSSGLAGGRGSYNEQFF	TRBD2	TRBV7-7	TRBJ2-1	-
TGTGCCAGCAGCAAAGGCGGGGACAGGGAAGTAACCTTC	CASSKGGDREVTF	TRBD1	TRBV6-5	TRBJ1-2	-
TGCGCCAGCAGCCCGGGGGGGGGAGTAAGGCCCCAGCATTTT	CASSPGGGVRPQHF	-	TRBV5-1	TRBJ1-5	few
TGTGCCAGCAGCCCGGGAGGGTCTCACACTGAAGCTTTCTTT	CASSPGGSHTEAFF	-	TRBV11-3	TRBJ1-1	-
TGTGCCAGCAGCTTGGCAGGGATCCAAGAGACCCAGTACTTC	CASSLAGIQETQYF	-	TRBV5-4	TRBJ2-5	-
TGTGCCAGCACACCCTACGGGTCAAACATTCAGTACTTC	CASTPYGSNIQYF	-	TRBV2	TRBJ2-4	-
TGTGCCAGCAGTTTACCCTCGACAGGGCTAGGGGACTATGGCTACACCTTC	CASSLPSTGLGDYGYTF	TRBD1	TRBV28	TRBJ1-2	once
TGTGCCAGCAGTTTAGGATCAGGGGCTAACTACGAGCAGTACTTC	CASSLGSGANYEQYF	-	TRBV27	TRBJ2-7	few
TGTGCCAGTAGTATATCGTTCGACGAGCAGTACTTC	CASSISFDEQYF	-	TRBV19	TRBJ2-7	-
TGTGCCAGCAGCGAAAAGCGGGGTAGGAACACTGAAGCTTTCTTT	CASSEKRGRNTEAFF	-	TRBV9	TRBJ1-1	-
TGCGCCAGCAGATACATAGGCGGGGAGCAGTACTTC	CASRYIGGEQYF	-	TRBV5-1	TRBJ2-7	-
TGTGCCAGCAGCTTAGCCTCAACGGGGTATAATTCACCCCTCCACTTT	CASSLASTGYNSPLHF	-	TRBV11-1	TRBJ1-6	-
TGTGCCAGCAGCTTGGGCACCCGAGGGATGTATGGCTACACCTTC	CASSLGTRGMYGYTF	-	TRBV5-5	TRBJ1-2	-
TGTGCCAGCAGCCAAGAGCGTTGGGGAGGCACCGGGGAGCTGTTTTTT	CASSQERWGGTGELFF	-	TRBV3-1/TRBV3-2	TRBJ2-2	few
TGTGCCAGCAGTTGGACAGGGGTAGAGACCCAGTACTTC	CASSWTGVETQYF	TRBD1	TRBV5-6	TRBJ2-5	-
TGTGCCAGCAGCGTAGAGGGGTCGGCTACGCAGTATTTT	CASSVEGSATQYF	-	TRBV9	TRBJ2-3	once
TGTGCCAGTAGTATAGGACAGGGCAACACTGAAGCTTTCTTT	CASSIGQGNTEAFF	TRBD1	TRBV19	TRBJ1-1	many
TGTGCCAGCACCAGGACAGGGATTAATTCACCCCTCCACTTT	CASTRTGINSPLHF	TRBD1	TRBV2	TRBJ1-6	-
TGTGCCAGCAGCCCGGACAGGTTCGGCACCGGGGAGCTGTTTTTT	CASSPDRFGTGELFF	TRBD1	TRBV7-9	TRBJ2-2	few
TGTGCCAGCAGTGAATCAGGGGTAGGGGAGACCCAGTACTTC	CASSESGVGETQYF	-	TRBV6-1	TRBJ2-5	-
TGCGCCAGCAGCTGGGGACAGGGAAGGACAGATACGCAGTATTTT	CASSWGQGRTDTQYF	TRBD1	TRBV5-1	TRBJ2-3	-
TGCGCCAGCAGCCAGGGACAGCCAGGCACAGATACGCAGTATTTT	CASSQGQPGTDTQYF	TRBD1	TRBV5-1	TRBJ2-3	-
TGTGCCAGCAGTCCAACCAGGGGGCATCAGCCCCAGCATTTT	CASSPTRGHQPQHF	TRBD1	TRBV27	TRBJ1-5	-
TGCGCCAGCAGCTTGGCCGGGACAGGGGTCAATGAGCAGTTCTTC	CASSLAGTGVNEQFF	TRBD1	TRBV5-1	TRBJ2-1	-
TGTGCCAGTAGTAGGTCGGGGGAAGGTGCACCCCTCCACTTT	CASSRSGEGAPLHF	-	TRBV19	TRBJ1-6	-
TGCGCCAGCAGCCAAGGCCTAGCGGGGAGATACAATGAGCAGTTCTTC	CASSQGLAGRYNEQFF	TRBD2	TRBV4-3	TRBJ2-1	-
TGTGCCAGCAGCCACCCCCCCGAGGAGTGGCACTGCTACGAGCAGTACTTC	CASSHPPEEWHCYEQYF	-	TRBV27	TRBJ2-7	-
TGTGCCAGCAGTTTAGGATGGTTAGCGGGGGGGCGCGCAGATACGCAGTATTTT	CASSLGWLAGGRADTQYF	TRBD2	TRBV27	TRBJ2-3	-
TGTGCCAGCAGTCCGCGAGGGGGTAATGAAAAACTGTTTTTT	CASSPRGGNEKLFF	-	TRBV6-1	TRBJ1-4	-
TGTGCCAGTCAGGACAGAGCTAATCAGCCCCAGCATTTT	CASQDRANQPQHF	-	TRBV19	TRBJ1-5	once
TGTGCCAGCAGTCCGTGGACAGGGAGGCTGTTTTTT	CASSPWTGRLFF	TRBD1	TRBV3-1/TRBV3-2	TRBJ1-4	-
TGTGCCAGCAGTCCTACCTTCACCGGGGAGCTGTTTTTT	CASSPTFTGELFF	-	TRBV6-5	TRBJ2-2	-
TGTGCCAGCGGGGGACAGGGGGCGACCTATGGCTACACCTTC	CASGGQGATYGYTF	TRBD1	TRBV18	TRBJ1-2	-
TGTGCCAGCAGCTTGGCGGGGACAGGGGGTTCACCCCTCCACTTT	CASSLAGTGGSPLHF	TRBD1	TRBV5-8	TRBJ1-6	-
TGTGCCAGCAGTGAAAGATCGGGTATATGGTATGGCTACACCTTC	CASSERSGIWYGYTF	-	TRBV2	TRBJ1-2	-
TGCGCCAGCAGCTTTAACACAGGGGGGTTGGATACGCAGTATTTT	CASSFNTGGLDTQYF	TRBD1	TRBV5-1	TRBJ2-3	-
TGCGCCAGCAGCTGGGGGGGCTCAGGCTATGGCTACACCTTC	CASSWGGSGYGYTF	-	TRBV5-1	TRBJ1-2	-
TGCGCCAGCAGCCTGCTAACAGGGGGTCTACTATCTGGAAACACCATATATTTT	CASSLLTGGLLSGNTIYF	TRBD1	TRBV5-1	TRBJ1-3	-
TGTGCCAGCAGCTTCGGGTACGGAAACATTCAGTACTTC	CASSFGYGNIQYF	-	TRBV7-2	TRBJ2-4	-
TGTGCCAGCAGCTTAGAGGCAGGGGGCGATGGCTACACCTTC	CASSLEAGGDGYTF	TRBD1	TRBV7-2	TRBJ1-2	-